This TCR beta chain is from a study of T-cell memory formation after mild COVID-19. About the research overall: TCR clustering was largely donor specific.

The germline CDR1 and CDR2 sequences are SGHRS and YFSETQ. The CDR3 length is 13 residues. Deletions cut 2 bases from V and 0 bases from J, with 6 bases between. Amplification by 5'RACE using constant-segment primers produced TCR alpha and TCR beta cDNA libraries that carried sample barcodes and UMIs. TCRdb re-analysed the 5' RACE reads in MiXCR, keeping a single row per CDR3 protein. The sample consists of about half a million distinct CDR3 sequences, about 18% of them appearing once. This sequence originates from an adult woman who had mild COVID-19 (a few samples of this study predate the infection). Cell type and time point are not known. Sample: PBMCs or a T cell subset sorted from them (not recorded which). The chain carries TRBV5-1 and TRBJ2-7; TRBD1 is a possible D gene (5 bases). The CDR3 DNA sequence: TGCGCCAGCAGCTTACAGGTCTCCTACGAGCAGTACTTC. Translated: CASSLQVSYEQYF.